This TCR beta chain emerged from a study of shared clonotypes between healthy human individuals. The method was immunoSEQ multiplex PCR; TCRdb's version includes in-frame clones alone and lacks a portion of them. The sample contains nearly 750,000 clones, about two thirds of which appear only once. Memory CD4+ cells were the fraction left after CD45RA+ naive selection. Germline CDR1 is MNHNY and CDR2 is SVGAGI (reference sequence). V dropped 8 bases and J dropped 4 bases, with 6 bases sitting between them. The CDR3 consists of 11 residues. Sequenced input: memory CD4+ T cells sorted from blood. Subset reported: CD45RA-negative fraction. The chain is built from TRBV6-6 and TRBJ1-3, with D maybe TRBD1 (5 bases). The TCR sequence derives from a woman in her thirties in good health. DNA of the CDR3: TGTGCCAGCGGGGGGGGAAACACCATATATTTT. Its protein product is CASGGGNTIYF.